This T cell receptor beta chain was sequenced during a study of shared clonotypes between healthy human individuals. Across the whole study: Three CD4 naive, three CD4 memory, two CD8 naive and one CD8 memory plate were used per donor.

J gave up 2 bases and V 1 base, and 3 bases lay outside the gene matches. The CDR3 is 15 residues long. Germline assignment: CDR1 SGHRS and CDR2 YFSETQ. The data were produced by immunoSEQ multiplex PCR, yet TCRdb's version contains in-frame clones alone and is incomplete. The data show 2 million to 3 million clones, with roughly 93% seen just once and 0.36% held by the top ten. Concerning this clone: Its antigen is as yet unknown.

A CD45RA+ naive subset and a CD45RA-negative memory subset were split from CD4+ cells. Study results and caveats: Rarefaction demonstrated incomplete sorted-subset sequencing despite large depth.

The TCR sequence derives from a man in his late teens or twenties in good health. Some clones in this sample may be carry-over from other donors' samples. The rearrangement uses TRBV5-1 and TRBJ2-3; 8 nucleotides agree with TRBD2. Sequenced: naive CD4+ T cells from PBMCs. Subset denoted: CD45RA+ positively selected. The CDR3 DNA sequence: TGCGCCAGCAGCTTGTCGGGAGGGTTCACAGATACGCAGTATTTT. Translated: CASSLSGGFTDTQYF.